The 5 T cell receptor beta chains given below trace back to one sample, sequenced in a study of cytomegalovirus exposure and HLA in healthy donors (TCRdb year 2017). The library came from the immunoSEQ multiplex PCR assay. What TCRdb holds here is the immuneACCESS table cut down to in-frame rearrangements. Part of the clones is not present; checked against another copy, under half of the missing clones reflect an unresolved V gene, and the others are unexplained. This sample holds about 160,000 clones; roughly 90% were observed only once. The leading ten clones occupy approximately 5% of the sample. Sequencing input: PBMCs. The receptors shown here come from a woman aged 25 to 39 in good health and CMV-seronegative.

This chain uses TRBV4-3 with TRBJ1-4, with D possibly matching TRBD1 (5 bases). V was trimmed by 0 bases and J by 10 bases, leaving 12 bases between them. Germline V gene data show CDR1 as LGHNA and CDR2 as YSLEER. The CDR3 runs to 14 residues. The CDR3 DNA follows: TGCGCCAGCAGCCAAGATAAGGAGAGGGGAAAACTGTTTTTT. Protein: CASSQDKERGKLFF.

The chain is built from TRBV4-3 and TRBJ2-1, with 7 bases fitting TRBD1. The ends lost 7 bases at V and 3 bases at J; junction bases unmatched: 6. Germline CDR1 LGHNA, CDR2 YSLEER. CDR3 length equals 14 residues. The CDR3 DNA reads as TGCGCCAGCAACCACGGGACAGACTACAATGAGCAGTTCTTC. Encoded protein: CASNHGTDYNEQFF.

This sequence joins TRBV27 and TRBJ1-5, with a tentative D call TRBD1 (5 bases). Trimming removed 3 bases from V and 0 bases from J, with 9 bases in between. Germline CDR1 is MNHEY and CDR2 is SMNVEV (reference sequence). The CDR3 totals 15 residues. For the CDR3, the DNA is TGTGCCAGCAGTTTTAGGGGAAATAGCAATCAGCCCCAGCATTTT. Encoded protein: CASSFRGNSNQPQHF.

The chain has TRBV5-4 and TRBJ2-3; a possible D gene is TRBD2 (7 bases). CDR1 is SGHNT and CDR2 is YYREEE in the germline V gene (reference sequence). Trimming shortened V by 4 bases and J by 7 bases, and 19 bases separated the two germline ends. This CDR3 is 15 amino acids long. The CDR3 nucleotides read TGTGCCAGCAGCGAATGGGGGGGGCCCACCAATACGCAGTATTTT. Translation: CASSEWGGPTNTQYF.

This rearrangement joins TRBV7-3 to TRBJ2-5; D tentatively fits TRBD1 or TRBD2 (5 bases each). This CDR3 has 16 residues. Trimming shortened V by 2 bases and J by 1 base, and 14 bases separated the two germline ends. The germline CDR1 and CDR2 sequences are SGHTA and FQGTGA. CDR3 nucleotides: TGTGCCAGCAGCTTAGGGCCGAGGGGCTCCCAAGAGACCCAGTACTTC. Translating gives CASSLGPRGSQETQYF.